A selection of T cell receptor beta chains follows, all from one sample in a study of vaccination effects on CD4 cells after COVID-19. Assay used: immunoSEQ multiplex PCR; TCRdb lists only in-frame clones, some missing. The table shows around 26,000 clones, with less than 75% occurring only once. These TCRs are of unknown antigen specificity. Material: CD4+ T cells from PBMCs cultured without peptide, obtained before COVID-19 vaccination. The receptor set was obtained from a human donor who received a COVID-19 vaccine. The CDR3 runs from the conserved cysteine through the conserved F or W. D genes are given only for firm matches. Not every row has a clone size; where given, it reads once, few, many or a size class.

length	size	V	D	J	DNA	CDR3
13	-	TRBV5-1	-	TRBJ1-1	TGCGCCAGCAGCTGGGGGGGGGACACTGAAGCTTTCTTT	CASSWGGDTEAFF
15	-	TRBV9	-	TRBJ1-3	TGTGCCAGCAGCGTCGGGCAGCCCTCTGGAAACACCATATATTTT	CASSVGQPSGNTIYF
14	once	TRBV30	TRBD1	TRBJ1-6	TGTGCCTGGAGTCCTCGGACAGGGAGGTCACCCCTCCACTTT	CAWSPRTGRSPLHF
15	-	TRBV4-2	-	TRBJ1-4	TGTGCCAGCATGGCGTGGACAGTCCGAGGGGAAAAACTGTTTTTT	CASMAWTVRGEKLFF
13	once	TRBV19	-	TRBJ1-1	TGTGCCAGTAGTAGTTTCGGGGGGGGAGAAGCTTTCTTT	CASSSFGGGEAFF
13	-	TRBV30	TRBD1	TRBJ1-5	TGTGCCTGGGGACAGGGGATTGGTCAGCCCCAGCATTTT	CAWGQGIGQPQHF
16	-	TRBV27	-	TRBJ2-1	TGTGCCAGCATGAGAGGGATGGTCCCCATGGGCAATGAGCAGTTCTTC	CASMRGMVPMGNEQFF
18	-	TRBV30	-	TRBJ1-5	TGTGCCTGGAGTGTAGGGCAGGAGGGGCTCTATAGCAATCAGCCCCAGCATTTT	CAWSVGQEGLYSNQPQHF
17	-	TRBV3-1/TRBV3-2	-	TRBJ2-6	TGTGCCAGCAGCCAAGGGACAGACCACTCTGGGGCCAACGTCCTGACTTTC	CASSQGTDHSGANVLTF
15	few	TRBV7-2	TRBD1	TRBJ1-2	TGTGCCAGCAGCGACGGCCGGGCAGGGGGCTTTGGCTACACCTTC	CASSDGRAGGFGYTF
16	-	TRBV24-1	TRBD2	TRBJ2-1	TGTGCCACCAGTGATCATCTAGCGGCCACCTACAATGAGCAGTTCTTC	CATSDHLAATYNEQFF
12	-	TRBV7-2	-	TRBJ1-2	TGTGCCAGCAGCTTAGCCTCCTTTGGCTACACCTTC	CASSLASFGYTF
15	-	TRBV5-1	TRBD1	TRBJ2-1	TGCGCCAGCAGCTTGGCCGGACAGGGGGTCCATGAGCAGTTCTTC	CASSLAGQGVHEQFF